The next 25 T cell receptor beta chains were all read from a single sample in a study of control samples from healthy donors and cancer patients. Assay: immunoSEQ multiplex PCR; the TCRdb copy retains only in-frame clones and omits some. The data contain 50,000 to 65,000 clones, under 95% of them singletons. Sequencing was carried out using PBMCs. All receptors derive from a man aged 25-40 years with colorectal cancer.

V and J are TRBV3-1 (or the pseudogene TRBV3-2) and TRBJ2-1, with D perhaps given as TRBD1 or TRBD2 (5 bases each). The ends were cut back, 1 base at V and 9 bases at J, with 13 bases in the middle. CDR1 and CDR2 from the germline V gene are LGHDT and YNNKEL (reference sequence). CDR3 length equals 14 residues. Written as DNA, the CDR3 is TGTGCCAGCAGCCAAGGCATGGGGGAGTTTGAGCAGTTCTTC. Translated: CASSQGMGEFEQFF.

The chain carries TRBV5-8 and TRBJ1-5; 10 nucleotides agree with TRBD1. CDR3 size: 14 residues. Germline-derived CDR1 and CDR2 are SGHTS and YDEGEE. With 5 bases clipped from V and 6 bases from J, the junction kept 5 bases outside the gene matches. CDR3: CASRIRTGGQPQHF. CDR3 nucleotides: TGTGCCAGCAGAATACGGACAGGGGGTCAGCCCCAGCATTTT.

The V and J genes are TRBV10-2 and TRBJ2-3; D not certain. CDR3 length: 15 amino acids. Germline V lookup: CDR1 WSHSY, CDR2 SAAADI. V shed 0 bases and J shed 6 bases, with 13 bases lying between them. CDR3 in amino acids: CASSESKLPGDTQYF. DNA of the CDR3: TGCGCCAGCAGTGAGTCGAAACTACCAGGCGATACGCAGTATTTT.

This clone was counted a single time. The V gene is TRBV5-6, the J gene TRBJ1-2; TRBD1 is a possible D gene (6 bases). V shed 4 bases and J shed 1 base, with 14 bases lying between them. Germline CDR1 and CDR2: SGHDT and YYEEEE. The CDR3 contains 15 residues. The CDR3 protein is CASSRPSGVNYGYTF. The CDR3 DNA reads as TGTGCCAGCAGCCGGCCTTCAGGGGTTAACTATGGCTACACCTTC.

This clone was seen more than once but under ten times. The rearrangement joins TRBV29-1 to TRBJ1-1, with a tentative D call TRBD1 (5 bases). Germline V gene data show CDR1 as SQVTM and CDR2 as ANQGSEA. The CDR3 spans 16 residues. The germline V and J ends were trimmed by 8 bases and 3 bases, with 25 bases remaining between them. DNA for the CDR3: TGCAGCCCGGCGGGGGATCAGGTTCTATGGGACACTGAAGCTTTCTTT. It yields the protein CSPAGDQVLWDTEAFF.

V usage is TRBV24-1 and J usage is TRBJ2-5, with D possibly being TRBD1 (6 bases). This CDR3 spans 15 amino acids. Germline V gene sequence: CDR1 KGHDR, CDR2 SFDVKD. V was shortened by 3 bases and J by 6 bases, with 16 bases between the two germline ends. CDR3 nucleotides: TGTGCCACCAGTGATACGAACAGGGTGGGACAGACCCAGTACTTC. Its translation is CATSDTNRVGQTQYF.

This clone was picked up a small number of times. This chain uses TRBV4-2 with TRBJ2-1; D unclear. With 0 bases removed from V and 6 bases from J, the gap between germline ends came to 18 bases. The CDR3 is made up of 17 amino acids. CDR1 is LGHNA, CDR2 YNFKEQ, per germline. Written as DNA, the CDR3 is TGTGCCAGCAGCCAAGAGGTCCAACGGCTCATCAGCAATGAGCAGTTCTTC. As protein: CASSQEVQRLISNEQFF.

This chain connects TRBV30 to TRBJ2-6; the D is unclear. This CDR3 is built from 18 residues. Per the germline V gene, CDR1 is GTSNPN and CDR2 is SVGIG (reference sequence). V was clipped by 0 bases and J by 0 bases, with 15 bases between them. The CDR3 is CAWSVPESWGSGANVLTF. The CDR3 DNA reads TGTGCCTGGAGTGTACCTGAGTCCTGGGGCTCTGGGGCCAACGTCCTGACTTTC.

The rearrangement links TRBV12-3 or TRBV12-4 to TRBJ1-5; TRBD1 is a possible D gene (5 bases). The V end lost 5 bases, the J end lost 4 bases, and 6 bases lay between the germline ends. The CDR3 has 12 amino acids. CDR3 sequence reads: CASSPGNQPQHF. The CDR3, as DNA: TGTGCCAGCAGTCCAGGGAATCAGCCCCAGCATTTT.

The chain is built from TRBV12-3 or TRBV12-4 and TRBJ1-1; TRBD1 is a possible D gene (5 bases). V was pared by 6 bases and J by 11 bases, with 16 bases between. The CDR3 consists of 12 residues. The CDR3 loop is CASSIQDPPAFF. CDR3 DNA sequence: TGTGCCAGCAGCATACAGGATCCCCCGGCTTTCTTT.

The chain joins TRBV6-5 to TRBJ1-6; D gene unclear. V shed 6 bases and J shed 0 bases, with 6 bases lying between them. Germline lookup yields CDR1 MNHEY and CDR2 SVGAGI. CDR3 length equals 14 residues. CDR3 in amino acids: CASRSSSYNSPLHF. CDR3 nucleotide sequence: TGTGCCAGCAGATCGAGCTCCTATAATTCACCCCTCCACTTT.

The chain has TRBV11-2 and TRBJ1-1; D ambiguous. CDR1 is SGHAT, CDR2 FQNNGV, per germline. The CDR3 covers 16 residues. V dropped 1 base and J dropped 4 bases, with 16 bases sitting between them. The CDR3 loop reads CASSLGILGSGTEAFF. As DNA, the CDR3 is TGTGCCAGCAGCTTAGGTATATTAGGGTCTGGCACTGAAGCTTTCTTT.

V and J are TRBV2 and TRBJ2-1; no firm D call. The V gene lost 4 bases and the J gene lost 0 bases, with 16 bases spanning the gap. The CDR3 sequence is 17 residues long. CDR1 SNHLY and CDR2 FYNNEI come from the germline V gene. The CDR3 DNA sequence: TGTGCCAGCAGTGTTCATTCCGGGCCGAGCTCCTACAATGAGCAGTTCTTC. As protein: CASSVHSGPSSYNEQFF.

The chain is built from TRBV5-4 and TRBJ1-4; the D is unclear. V was trimmed by 1 base and J by 8 bases, leaving 21 bases between them. Germline-derived CDR1 and CDR2 are SGHNT and YYREEE (reference sequence). There are 17 residues in the CDR3. This CDR3 reads CASSLRGVKSPREKLFF. The DNA of the CDR3 is TGTGCCAGCAGCTTGCGCGGGGTTAAATCCCCACGGGAAAAACTGTTTTTT.

The count of this clone is one. V and J are TRBV5-4 and TRBJ2-6; perhaps TRBD2 as D (7 bases). From germline, CDR1 is SGHNT and CDR2 YYREEE (reference sequence). CDR3 length equals 15 residues. Trimming shortened V by 6 bases and J by 2 bases, and 12 bases separated the two germline ends. The CDR3 loop reads CASTPGGPGANVLTF. Written as DNA, the CDR3 is TGTGCCAGCACCCCCGGGGGGCCTGGGGCCAACGTCCTGACTTTC.

This rearrangement joins TRBV5-5 to TRBJ1-6, with D possibly being TRBD1 (6 bases). CDR1 and CDR2 from the germline V gene are SGHKS and YYEKEE (reference sequence). Deletions cut 4 bases from V and 7 bases from J, with 12 bases between. This CDR3 comprises 14 residues. CDR3 protein: CASSDGQSNSPLHF. The CDR3 bases are TGTGCCAGCAGCGACGGACAGTCGAATTCACCCCTCCACTTT.

This clone came up once. The gene calls are TRBV5-6 and TRBJ1-1, with no clear D. Trimming cost V 0 bases and J 11 bases, with 11 bases left between them. In germline, CDR1 is SGHDT, CDR2 YYEEEE. The CDR3 length is 12 residues. CDR3 sequence: CASSLARLRAFF. The CDR3 nucleotides read TGTGCCAGCAGCTTGGCCCGCTTACGTGCTTTCTTT. The full variable domain, with the rest looked up from reference TRBV5-6 and TRBJ1-1, is DAGVTQSPTHLIKTRGQQVTLRCSPKSGHDTVSWYQQALGQGPQFIFQYYEEEERQRGNFPDRFSGHQFPNYSSELNVNALLLGDSALYLCASSLARLRAFFGQGTRLTVV.

This chain links TRBV2 with TRBJ1-2; D unclear. The length of the CDR3 is 12 residues. Trimming pared 11 bases from V and 6 bases from J, leaving 16 bases between. CDR1 SNHLY and CDR2 FYNNEI come from the germline V gene. The CDR3 nucleotides read TGTGCCGGACTTAACCTCCGGGATGGCTACACCTTC. Its translation: CAGLNLRDGYTF.

The V gene is TRBV4-1, the J gene TRBJ2-1; 8 bases agree with TRBD1. After removal of 2 bases from V and 4 bases from J, the junction contained 10 bases not matched to a gene. The CDR3 consists of 17 residues. Looked up from germline, CDR1 is MGHRA and CDR2 is YSYEKL. CDR3 sequence (DNA): TGCGCCAGCAGCCAATGGCGCCAGGGGGCGGCTTACAATGAGCAGTTCTTC. As protein: CASSQWRQGAAYNEQFF.

J is TRBJ1-3 and V is TRBV6-1; D is ambiguous. The CDR3 consists of 15 residues. Germline CDR1 MNHNS, CDR2 SASEGT. The V end was cut by 2 bases, the J end by 0 bases, with 8 bases between. CDR3 sequence (DNA): TGTGCCAGCAGTGAATGGGAGGGCTCTGGAAACACCATATATTTT. It specifies CASSEWEGSGNTIYF.

This CDR3 is CASSNKPGEWEKLFF. As DNA, the CDR3 is TGTGCCAGCAGCAACAAACCAGGGGAGTGGGAAAAACTGTTTTTT. V and J are TRBV7-2 and TRBJ1-4; tentatively, D is TRBD1 (6 bases). Germline V CDR1 and CDR2: SGHTA, FQGNSA. The CDR3 extends over 15 amino acids. V was cut by 5 bases and J by 8 bases, with 18 bases left in between.

The V gene is TRBV6-5, the J gene TRBJ1-4, with 7 nucleotides matching TRBD1. Trimming cost V 5 bases and J 3 bases; bases outside gene matches: 6. The CDR3 loop spans 15 amino acids. Germline V CDR1 and CDR2: MNHEY, SVGAGI. CDR3 DNA: TGTGCCAGCAGTACTTGGACAGGCTCTAATGAAAAACTGTTTTTT. Its translation: CASSTWTGSNEKLFF.

V and J are TRBV2 and TRBJ1-2; TRBD1 matches at 11 bases. Germline V gives CDR1 SNHLY, CDR2 FYNNEI. The V and J ends lost 6 bases and 7 bases, in that order; junction bases with no gene match: 10. The CDR3 loop spans 15 amino acids. The CDR3 is CASRGPGQGGGGYTF. CDR3 in DNA: TGTGCCAGCAGAGGACCGGGACAGGGGGGAGGTGGCTACACCTTC.

The chain recombines TRBV5-1 with TRBJ2-7; TRBD2 agrees at 15 bases. The CDR3 spans 15 residues. Germline V gives CDR1 SGHRS, CDR2 YFSETQ. V shed 4 bases and J 6 bases; nucleotides not matched to a gene: 5. The CDR3 loop is CASSVGTSGGFEQYF. CDR3 in DNA: TGCGCCAGCAGCGTCGGGACTAGCGGGGGGTTCGAGCAGTACTTC.

The genes are TRBV3-1 (or the pseudogene TRBV3-2) and TRBJ2-5; 9 bases are a match to TRBD1. V shed 0 bases and J 12 bases; nucleotides not matched to a gene: 17. This CDR3 spans 17 amino acids. Germline CDR1 LGHDT, CDR2 YNNKEL (reference sequence). The CDR3 coding sequence is TGTGCCAGCAGCCAAGATCCTCCAGGGACAGGGCAATTTTTTAAGTACTTC. This codes for CASSQDPPGTGQFFKYF.